What follows describes a single TCR beta chain. V lost 2 bases to trimming and J lost 3 bases; unmatched junction nucleotides: 7. The V gene's germline CDR1 is MDHEN and CDR2 SYDVKM. CDR3 size: 16 residues. This sample stems from a study of PD-L1 blockade in urothelial cancer. Study background: Each participant's history included 0 to 3 prior chemotherapy regimens. Blood gave a median approximately 130,000 T cells.

Regarding time point: pretreatment peripheral blood. Assay: immunoSEQ multiplex PCR; the TCRdb copy retains only in-frame clones and omits some. Of fewer than 40,000 clones in the sample, 80% to 95% were seen once. V gene TRBV28 combines with J gene TRBJ2-5; 9 nucleotides match TRBD1. Here the sequenced sample was PBMCs, taken around atezolizumab (anti-PD-L1) treatment. This receptor was taken from a woman in her sixties with urothelial cancer. The CDR3 region has the DNA TGTGCCAGCAGTTTAGCGGACAGGGGAGGGAAAGAGACCCAGTACTTC. Translated: CASSLADRGGKETQYF. Complete variable domain (other parts from reference TRBV28 and TRBJ2-5): DVKVTQSSRYLVKRTGEKVFLECVQDMDHENMFWYRQDPGLGLRLIYFSYDVKMKEKGDIPEGYSVSREKKERFSLILESASTNQTSMYLCASSLADRGGKETQYFGPGTRLLVL.